The present entry profiles one T cell receptor (beta chain) with its context. Its cognate antigen is unknown. Measured with immunoSEQ multiplex PCR; TCRdb has only the in-frame clones, and not every one. This sample has about 72,000 clones, with 80% to 90% found just once. Germline-derived CDR1 and CDR2 are SNHLY and FYNNEI. The CDR3 length is 16 residues. The V segment lost 6 bases and the J segment 2 bases; nucleotides outside the gene matches: 4. This record comes from a study of T cell responses to AZD1222 COVID-19 vaccine. Overall study findings and caveats: Breadth and depth of Spike-specific TCRs rose after two AZD1222 doses. The donors showed a predominance of white British ancestry and of females, with possible underestimation of clonal diversity.

This TCR derives from an adult who received the AZD1222 COVID-19 vaccine. Material: peripheral blood, obtained 28 days after the second AZD1222 dose. J is TRBJ2-4 and V is TRBV2; 13 positions match TRBD2. In nucleotides, the CDR3 is TGTGCCAGCAGGGGACTAGCGGGGACTACCAAAAACATTCAGTACTTC. The encoded protein is CASRGLAGTTKNIQYF.